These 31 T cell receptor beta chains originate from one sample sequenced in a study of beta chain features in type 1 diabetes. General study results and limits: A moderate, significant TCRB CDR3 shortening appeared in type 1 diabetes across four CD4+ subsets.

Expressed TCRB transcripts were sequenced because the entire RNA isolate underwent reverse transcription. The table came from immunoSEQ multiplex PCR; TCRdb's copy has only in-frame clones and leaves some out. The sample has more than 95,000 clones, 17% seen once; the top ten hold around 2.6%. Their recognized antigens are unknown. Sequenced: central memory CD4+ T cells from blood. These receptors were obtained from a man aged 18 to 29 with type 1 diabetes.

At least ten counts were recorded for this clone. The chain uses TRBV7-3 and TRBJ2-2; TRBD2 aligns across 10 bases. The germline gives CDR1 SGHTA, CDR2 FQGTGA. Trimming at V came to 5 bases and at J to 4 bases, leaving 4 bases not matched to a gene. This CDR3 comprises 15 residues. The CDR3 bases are TGTGCCAGCAGCACCTCTAGCGGGGGCACCGGGGAGCTGTTTTTT. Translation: CASSTSSGGTGELFF.

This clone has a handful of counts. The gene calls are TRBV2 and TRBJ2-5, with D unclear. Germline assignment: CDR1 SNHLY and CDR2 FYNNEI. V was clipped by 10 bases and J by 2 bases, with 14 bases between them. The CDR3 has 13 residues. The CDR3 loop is CATRRELQETQYF. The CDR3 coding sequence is TGTGCCACCCGACGCGAACTGCAAGAGACCCAGTACTTC.

The CDR3 coding sequence is TGTGCCAGCAGTTTAAACGGATATGGCTACACCTTC. Translating it yields CASSLNGYGYTF. The V and J genes are TRBV27 and TRBJ1-2; no reliable D call. Germline CDR1 reads MNHEY; CDR2 reads SMNVEV (reference sequence). Trimming removed 2 bases at V and 5 bases at J, with 6 bases between. The CDR3 spans 12 residues.

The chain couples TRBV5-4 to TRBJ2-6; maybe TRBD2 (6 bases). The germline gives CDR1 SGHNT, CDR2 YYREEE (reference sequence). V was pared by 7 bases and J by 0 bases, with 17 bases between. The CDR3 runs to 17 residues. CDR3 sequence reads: CASGRGLQFSGANVLTF. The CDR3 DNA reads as TGTGCCAGCGGCCGGGGACTCCAGTTCTCTGGGGCCAACGTCCTGACTTTC.

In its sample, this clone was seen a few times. CDR3 loop: CASSAGTGVREQYF. CDR3 sequence (DNA): TGTGCCAGCAGCGCCGGGACAGGGGTCCGGGAGCAGTACTTC. The genes are TRBV9 and TRBJ2-7; 10 bases match TRBD1. Germline V gene sequence: CDR1 SGDLS, CDR2 YYNGEE. J was trimmed by 7 bases and V by 3 bases; bases with no gene match: 7. CDR3 length: 14 amino acids.

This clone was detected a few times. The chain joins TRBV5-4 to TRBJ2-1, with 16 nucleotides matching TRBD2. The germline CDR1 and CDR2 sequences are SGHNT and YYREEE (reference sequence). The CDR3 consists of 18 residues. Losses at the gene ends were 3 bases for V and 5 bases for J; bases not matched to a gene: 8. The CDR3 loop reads CASSSGGTSGRANNEQFF. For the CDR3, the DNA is TGTGCCAGCAGCTCTGGGGGGACTAGCGGGAGGGCGAACAATGAGCAGTTCTTC.

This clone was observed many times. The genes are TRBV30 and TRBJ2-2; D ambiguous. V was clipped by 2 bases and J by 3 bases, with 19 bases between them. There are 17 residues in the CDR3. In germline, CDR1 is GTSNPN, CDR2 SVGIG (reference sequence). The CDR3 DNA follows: TGTGCCTGGAGTATAGCCTTTGCATCAGGAGACACCGGGGAGCTGTTTTTT. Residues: CAWSIAFASGDTGELFF.

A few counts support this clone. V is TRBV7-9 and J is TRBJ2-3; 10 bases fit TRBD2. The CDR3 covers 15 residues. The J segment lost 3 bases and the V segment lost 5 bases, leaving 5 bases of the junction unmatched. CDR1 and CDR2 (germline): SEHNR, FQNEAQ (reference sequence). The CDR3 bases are TGTGCCAGCAGCCCAGTGGGACTAGCGACAGATACGCAGTATTTT. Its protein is CASSPVGLATDTQYF. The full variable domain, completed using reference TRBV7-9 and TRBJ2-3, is DTGVSQNPRHKITKRGQNVTFRCDPISEHNRLYWYRQTLGQGPEFLTYFQNEAQLEKSRLLSDRFSAERPKGSFSTLEIQRTEQGDSAMYLCASSPVGLATDTQYFGPGTRLTVL.

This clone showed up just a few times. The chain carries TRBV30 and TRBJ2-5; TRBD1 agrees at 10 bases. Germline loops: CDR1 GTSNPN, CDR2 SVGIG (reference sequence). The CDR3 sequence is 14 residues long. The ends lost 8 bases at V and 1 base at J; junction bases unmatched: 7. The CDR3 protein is CARDRGGGQETQYF. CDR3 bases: TGTGCCAGGGACAGGGGAGGAGGCCAAGAGACCCAGTACTTC.

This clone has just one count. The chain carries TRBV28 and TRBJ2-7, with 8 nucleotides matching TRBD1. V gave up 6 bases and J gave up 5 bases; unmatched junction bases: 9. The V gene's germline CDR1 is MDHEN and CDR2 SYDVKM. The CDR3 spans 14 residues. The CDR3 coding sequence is TGTGCCAGCAGCCTCCGGGACAGGAACGACGAGCAGTACTTC. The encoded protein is CASSLRDRNDEQYF.

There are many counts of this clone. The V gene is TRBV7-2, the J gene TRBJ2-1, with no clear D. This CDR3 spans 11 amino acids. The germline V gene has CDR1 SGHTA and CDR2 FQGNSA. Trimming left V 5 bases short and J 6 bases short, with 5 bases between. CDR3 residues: CASSQLNEQFF. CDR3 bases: TGTGCCAGCAGCCAACTCAATGAGCAGTTCTTC.

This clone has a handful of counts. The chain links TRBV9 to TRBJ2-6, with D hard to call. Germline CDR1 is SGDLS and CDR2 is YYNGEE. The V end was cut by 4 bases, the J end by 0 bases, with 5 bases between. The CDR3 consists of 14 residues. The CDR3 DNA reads TGTGCCAGCAGCCCCAGCTCTGGGGCCAACGTCCTGACTTTC. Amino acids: CASSPSSGANVLTF.

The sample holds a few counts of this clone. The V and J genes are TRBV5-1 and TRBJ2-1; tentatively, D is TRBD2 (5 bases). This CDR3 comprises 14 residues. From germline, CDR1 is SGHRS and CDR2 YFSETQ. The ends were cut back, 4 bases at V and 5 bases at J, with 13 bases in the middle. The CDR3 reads CASSMRLEDNEQFF. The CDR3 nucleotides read TGCGCCAGCAGCATGCGACTGGAGGACAATGAGCAGTTCTTC. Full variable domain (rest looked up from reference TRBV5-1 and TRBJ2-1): KAGVTQTPRYLIKTRGQQVTLSCSPISGHRSVSWYQQTPGQGLQFLFEYFSETQRNKGNFPGRFSGRQFSNSRSEMNVSTLELGDSALYLCASSMRLEDNEQFFGPGTRLTVL.

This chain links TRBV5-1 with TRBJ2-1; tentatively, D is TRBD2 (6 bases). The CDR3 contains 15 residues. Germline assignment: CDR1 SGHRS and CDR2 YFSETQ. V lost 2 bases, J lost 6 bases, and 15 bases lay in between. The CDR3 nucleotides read TGCGCCAGCAGCTTAGACTGGACTAACCCCAATGAGCAGTTCTTC. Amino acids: CASSLDWTNPNEQFF.

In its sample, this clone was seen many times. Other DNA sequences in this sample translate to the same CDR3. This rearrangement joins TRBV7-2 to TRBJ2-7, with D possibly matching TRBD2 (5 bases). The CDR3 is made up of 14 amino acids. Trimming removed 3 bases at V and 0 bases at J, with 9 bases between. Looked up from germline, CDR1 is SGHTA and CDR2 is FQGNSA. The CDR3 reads CASSFGLYSYEQYF. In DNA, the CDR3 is TGTGCCAGCAGCTTTGGACTTTACTCCTACGAGCAGTACTTC.

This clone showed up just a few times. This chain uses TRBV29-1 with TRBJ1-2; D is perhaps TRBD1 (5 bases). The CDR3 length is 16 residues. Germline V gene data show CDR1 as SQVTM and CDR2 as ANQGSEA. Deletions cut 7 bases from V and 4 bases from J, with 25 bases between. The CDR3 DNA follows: TGCAGCGGATGGGGACTGAAGCAGGGAGTCGGCTATGGCTACACCTTC. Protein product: CSGWGLKQGVGYGYTF.

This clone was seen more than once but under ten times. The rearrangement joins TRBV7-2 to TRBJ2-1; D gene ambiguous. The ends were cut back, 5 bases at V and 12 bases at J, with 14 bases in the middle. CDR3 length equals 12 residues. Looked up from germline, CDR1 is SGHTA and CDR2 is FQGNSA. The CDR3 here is CASSPITVGQFF. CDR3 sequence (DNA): TGTGCCAGCAGCCCTATTACGGTTGGGCAGTTCTTC. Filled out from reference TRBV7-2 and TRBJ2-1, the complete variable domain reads GAGVSQSPSNKVTEKGKDVELRCDPISGHTALYWYRQSLGQGLEFLIYFQGNSAPDKSGLPSDRFSAERTGGSVSTLTIQRTQQEDSAVYLCASSPITVGQFFGPGTRLTVL.

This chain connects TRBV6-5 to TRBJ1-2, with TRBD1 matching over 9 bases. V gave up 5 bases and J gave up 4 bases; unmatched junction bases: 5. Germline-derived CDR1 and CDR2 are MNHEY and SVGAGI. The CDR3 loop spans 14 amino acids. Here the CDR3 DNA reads TGTGCCAGCAGTAAGGACAGGGGTGGCTATGGCTACACCTTC. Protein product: CASSKDRGGYGYTF.

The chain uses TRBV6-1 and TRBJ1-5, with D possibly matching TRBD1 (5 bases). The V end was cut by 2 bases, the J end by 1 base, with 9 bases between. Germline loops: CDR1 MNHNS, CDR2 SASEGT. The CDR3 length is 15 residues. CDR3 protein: CASSEQGWSNQPQHF. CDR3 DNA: TGTGCCAGCAGTGAACAGGGCTGGAGCAATCAGCCCCAGCATTTT.

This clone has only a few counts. CDR3 sequence reads: CASSVGADPKKETQYF. The CDR3 DNA sequence: TGTGCCAGCAGCGTTGGAGCGGATCCCAAGAAAGAGACCCAGTACTTC. V usage is TRBV9 and J usage is TRBJ2-5; a weak D match, TRBD2 (5 bases). Trimming took off 2 bases at V and 3 bases at J, with 17 bases between the two ends. Germline assignment: CDR1 SGDLS and CDR2 YYNGEE. The CDR3 sequence is 16 residues long.

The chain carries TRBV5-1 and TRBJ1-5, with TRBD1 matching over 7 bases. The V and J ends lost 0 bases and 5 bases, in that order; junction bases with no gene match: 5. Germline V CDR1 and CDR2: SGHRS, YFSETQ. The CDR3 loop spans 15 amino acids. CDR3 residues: CASSLGTGAHQPQHF. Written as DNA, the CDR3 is TGCGCCAGCAGCTTGGGCACAGGGGCTCATCAGCCCCAGCATTTT.

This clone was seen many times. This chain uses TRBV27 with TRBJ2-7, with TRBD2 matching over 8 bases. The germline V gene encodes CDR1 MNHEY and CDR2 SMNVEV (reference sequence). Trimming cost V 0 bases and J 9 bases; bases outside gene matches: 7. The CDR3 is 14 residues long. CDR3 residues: CASSLSPSGPWQYF. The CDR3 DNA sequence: TGTGCCAGCAGTTTATCCCCTAGCGGGCCTTGGCAGTACTTC.

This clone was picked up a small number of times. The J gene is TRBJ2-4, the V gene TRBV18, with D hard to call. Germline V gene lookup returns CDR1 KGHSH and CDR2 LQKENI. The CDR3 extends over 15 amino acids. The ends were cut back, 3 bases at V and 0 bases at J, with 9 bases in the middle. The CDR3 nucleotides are TGTGCCAGCTCACCCAAAGGGTCAGCCAAAAACATTCAGTACTTC. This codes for CASSPKGSAKNIQYF.

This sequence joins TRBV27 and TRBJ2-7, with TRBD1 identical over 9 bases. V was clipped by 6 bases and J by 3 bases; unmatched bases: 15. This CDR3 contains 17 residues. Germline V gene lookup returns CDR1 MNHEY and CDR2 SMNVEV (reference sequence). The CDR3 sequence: CASSRQGGGSRDYEQYF. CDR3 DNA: TGTGCCAGCAGCCGACAGGGGGGGGGAAGCCGAGACTACGAGCAGTACTTC.

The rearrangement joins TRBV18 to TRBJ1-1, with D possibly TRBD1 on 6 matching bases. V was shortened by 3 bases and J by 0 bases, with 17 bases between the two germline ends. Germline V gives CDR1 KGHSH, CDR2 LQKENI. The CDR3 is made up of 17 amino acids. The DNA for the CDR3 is TGTGCCAGCTCACCGTCGTTCTCAGGGGTGTTGAACACTGAAGCTTTCTTT. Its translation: CASSPSFSGVLNTEAFF.

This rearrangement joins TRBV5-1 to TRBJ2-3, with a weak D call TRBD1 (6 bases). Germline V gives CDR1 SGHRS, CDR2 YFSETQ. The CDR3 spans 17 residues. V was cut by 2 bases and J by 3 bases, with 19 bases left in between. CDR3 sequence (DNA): TGCGCCAGCAGCTTCCCTCGAGCGTCAGGGGAAACAGATACGCAGTATTTT. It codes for CASSFPRASGETDTQYF.

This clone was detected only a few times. CDR3 sequence reads: CASSLAETQYF. CDR3 sequence (DNA): TGTGCCAGCAGCTTAGCAGAGACCCAGTACTTC. The chain joins TRBV11-2 to TRBJ2-5; D unclear. Germline-derived CDR1 and CDR2 are SGHAT and FQNNGV. The V and J ends lost 1 base and 4 bases respectively, with 1 base between them. The CDR3 length is 11 residues.

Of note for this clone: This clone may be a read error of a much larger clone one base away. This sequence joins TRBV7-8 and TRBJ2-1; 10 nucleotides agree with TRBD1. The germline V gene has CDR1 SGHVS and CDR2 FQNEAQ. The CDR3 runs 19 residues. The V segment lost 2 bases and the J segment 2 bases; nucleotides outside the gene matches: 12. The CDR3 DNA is TGTGCCAGCAGCTTAAGGGGTGGGGGGACAGGGGAACCCTACAATGAGCAGTTCTTC. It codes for CASSLRGGGTGEPYNEQFF. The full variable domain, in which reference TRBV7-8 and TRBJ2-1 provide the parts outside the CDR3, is GAGVSQSPRYKVAKRGQDVALRCDPISGHVSLFWYQQALGQGPEFLTYFQNEAQLDKSGLPSDRFFAERPEGSVSTLKIQRTQQEDSAVYLCASSLRGGGTGEPYNEQFFGPGTRLTVL.

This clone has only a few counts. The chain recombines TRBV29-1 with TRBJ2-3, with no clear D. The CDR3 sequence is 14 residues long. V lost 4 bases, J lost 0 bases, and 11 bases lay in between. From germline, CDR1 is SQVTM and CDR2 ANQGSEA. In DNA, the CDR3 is TGCAGCGTTGCCCGGAGCGTGAGCACAGATACGCAGTATTTT. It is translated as CSVARSVSTDTQYF.

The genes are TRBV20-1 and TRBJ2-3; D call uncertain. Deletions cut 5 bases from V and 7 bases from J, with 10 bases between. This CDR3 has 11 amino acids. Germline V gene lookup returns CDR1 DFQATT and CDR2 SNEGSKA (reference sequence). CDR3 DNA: TGCAGTGCTTATCCTCAGTATACGCAGTATTTT. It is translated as CSAYPQYTQYF.

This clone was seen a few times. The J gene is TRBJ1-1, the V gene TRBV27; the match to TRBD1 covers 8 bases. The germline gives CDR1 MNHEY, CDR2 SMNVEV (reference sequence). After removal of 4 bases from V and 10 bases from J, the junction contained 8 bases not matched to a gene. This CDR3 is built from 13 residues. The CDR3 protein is CASSYGEDRAAFF. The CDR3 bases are TGTGCCAGCAGTTACGGAGAGGACAGGGCAGCTTTCTTT.